This T cell receptor (beta chain) was identified in a study of CD8 T cells in Susac syndrome. The germline V gene encodes CDR1 SQVTM and CDR2 ANQGSEA. V lost 4 bases, J lost 3 bases, and 10 bases lay in between. CDR3 length: 12 amino acids. The RNA input was roughly 0.45 to 1 ug, and it was reverse transcribed with random hexamers. An immunoSEQ multiplex PCR generated amplified TCR beta CDR3 products spanning 54 Vbeta and 13 Jbeta. One entry per CDR3 protein, called by TCRdb with MiXCR from the immunoSEQ multiplex PCR reads. The sample records nearly 70,000 distinct CDR3 sequences, over 90% being singletons. Sequencing targeted TCR beta in T cells from blood (CD8+ and CD4+). Healthy donors were controls matched for age and sex. Negative isolation yielded CD4+ and CD8+ T cells, and FACS enriched TEMRA cells.

The sequenced sample consisted of CD8+ T cells from PBMCs. The V call is TRBV29-1, the J call TRBJ2-7, with unresolved D. The sequence came from a human donor in good health. The CDR3 spells CSVGAAVYEQYF. Here the CDR3 DNA reads TGCAGCGTTGGCGCGGCAGTCTACGAGCAGTACTTC.